Shown below are 30 T cell receptor beta chains from a single sample sequenced in a study of T cell responses to AZD1222 COVID-19 vaccine. Sequencing was performed with immunoSEQ multiplex PCR; in TCRdb, only in-frame clones are kept and a portion is missing. The data show around 130,000 clones, 75% to 95% seen once. The sequenced sample was peripheral blood, obtained 28 days after the second dose of the MenACWY control vaccine. The source is an adult who received the MenACWY meningococcal vaccine as a control.

The chain combines TRBV21-1 with TRBJ1-1. TRBV21-1 is designated a pseudogene. The CDR3 extends over 14 amino acids. This CDR3 reads CASSNSRDNTEAFF. In DNA, the CDR3 is TGTGCCAGCAGCAATTCCAGGGACAACACTGAAGCTTTCTTT.

The genes are TRBV5-1 and TRBJ2-5; D is uncertain. Germline V CDR1 and CDR2: SGHRS, YFSETQ. The CDR3 consists of 12 residues. The V and J ends lost 3 bases and 7 bases respectively, with 10 bases between them. CDR3 coding DNA: TGCGCCAGCAGCTGGGGTTTGGGGACCCAGTACTTC. This translates into CASSWGLGTQYF. The whole variable domain, filled in from reference TRBV5-1 and TRBJ2-5, reads KAGVTQTPRYLIKTRGQQVTLSCSPISGHRSVSWYQQTPGQGLQFLFEYFSETQRNKGNFPGRFSGRQFSNSRSEMNVSTLELGDSALYLCASSWGLGTQYFGPGTRLLVL.

The V call is TRBV28, the J call TRBJ1-5; 8 bases are a match to TRBD1. This CDR3 is 16 amino acids long. Germline V gives CDR1 MDHEN, CDR2 SYDVKM. With V trimmed by 5 bases and J by 0 bases, 6 bases remained unmatched. DNA for the CDR3: TGTGCCAGCAGTCCCGGGACAGGTAATAGCAATCAGCCCCAGCATTTT. It translates to CASSPGTGNSNQPQHF.

The J gene is TRBJ2-2, the V gene TRBV7-9; 7 positions agree with TRBD2. The V gene end was trimmed by 8 bases and the J gene end by 5 bases; junction bases not matched to a gene: 11. The CDR3 sequence is 15 residues long. Germline assignment: CDR1 SEHNR and CDR2 FQNEAQ (reference sequence). The CDR3 DNA reads as TGTGCCAGCTCCGACGGACTAGAGTCGACCGGGGAGCTGTTTTTT. This encodes CASSDGLESTGELFF. Combining the CDR3 with reference TRBV7-9 and TRBJ2-2 gives the whole variable domain DTGVSQNPRHKITKRGQNVTFRCDPISEHNRLYWYRQTLGQGPEFLTYFQNEAQLEKSRLLSDRFSAERPKGSFSTLEIQRTEQGDSAMYLCASSDGLESTGELFFGEGSRLTVL.

The chain recombines TRBV18 with TRBJ1-5; TRBD1 matches 11 bases. The CDR3 runs to 14 residues. J gave up 11 bases and V 4 bases, and 7 bases lay outside the gene matches. Germline V lookup: CDR1 KGHSH, CDR2 LQKENI. The CDR3 loop is CASSLDRGRGSQHF. CDR3 bases: TGTGCCAGCTCACTGGACAGGGGGCGGGGGTCCCAGCATTTT.

V is TRBV10-3 and J is TRBJ2-5; 7 bases line up with TRBD1. The junction had 8 bases not matched to a gene; V was cut back by 4 bases and J by 3 bases. Germline lookup yields CDR1 ENHRY and CDR2 SYGVKD. This CDR3 spans 15 amino acids. The DNA of the CDR3 is TGTGCCATCAGTGTTGATTGGGACAGCAAAGAGACCCAGTACTTC. Translating gives CAISVDWDSKETQYF.

The V gene is TRBV4-1, the J gene TRBJ2-1, with a possible D match to TRBD1 (5 bases). This CDR3 has 11 amino acids. Germline V gene data show CDR1 as MGHRA and CDR2 as YSYEKL. With 8 bases removed from V and 9 bases from J, the gap between germline ends came to 11 bases. This CDR3 reads CASRMGPEQFF. CDR3 coding DNA: TGCGCCAGCCGAATGGGGCCTGAGCAGTTCTTC.

The rearrangement uses TRBV7-2 and TRBJ1-1; maybe TRBD1 (5 bases). Trimming shortened V by 1 base and J by 4 bases, and 10 bases separated the two germline ends. There are 14 residues in the CDR3. Germline V CDR1 and CDR2: SGHTA, FQGNSA. This CDR3 reads CASSLEGGTTEAFF. The CDR3, as DNA: TGTGCCAGCAGCTTAGAGGGAGGGACCACTGAAGCTTTCTTT.

The chain uses TRBV2 and TRBJ1-1; the D is unclear. V was shortened by 3 bases and J by 4 bases, with 9 bases between the two germline ends. CDR3 size: 13 residues. Germline loops: CDR1 SNHLY, CDR2 FYNNEI. CDR3 sequence (DNA): TGTGCCAGCAGTGAGGAGGGTGGCACTGAAGCTTTCTTT. As protein: CASSEEGGTEAFF.

This rearrangement joins TRBV4-3 to TRBJ1-2; weak D call: TRBD1 (5 bases). V was pared by 0 bases and J by 7 bases, with 15 bases between. This CDR3 has 15 residues. Looked up from germline, CDR1 is LGHNA and CDR2 is YSLEER. CDR3 residues: CASSQEGHDMGGYTF. Here the CDR3 DNA reads TGCGCCAGCAGCCAAGAGGGGCATGACATGGGTGGCTACACCTTC.

The chain carries TRBV10-1 and TRBJ2-1; TRBD1 agrees at 7 bases. Germline trimming cut 0 bases from V and 1 base from J; bases unmatched to any gene: 3. The CDR3 runs 16 residues. From germline, CDR1 is WNHNN and CDR2 SYGVQD (reference sequence). CDR3 loop: CASSESAGGSYNEQFF. CDR3 coding DNA: TGCGCCAGCAGTGAGTCGGCAGGGGGTTCCTACAATGAGCAGTTCTTC.

The chain is built from TRBV5-1 and TRBJ1-2, with D unresolved. The CDR3 runs 13 residues. Trimming took off 0 bases at V and 8 bases at J, with 11 bases between the two ends. Germline V CDR1 and CDR2: SGHRS, YFSETQ. The CDR3 DNA reads as TGCGCCAGCAGCTTGGAAGGCATGGGGGGCTACACCTTC. This encodes CASSLEGMGGYTF.

The J gene is TRBJ2-3, the V gene TRBV6-2 or TRBV6-3; 8 bases align to TRBD2. V was pared by 6 bases and J by 14 bases, with 10 bases of the junction left unmatched. Germline CDR1 is MNHEY and CDR2 is SVGEGT. The CDR3 spans 12 residues. The CDR3 loop is CASSPGLALRYF. DNA of the CDR3: TGTGCCAGCAGCCCCGGACTAGCTCTTCGGTATTTT.

The chain combines TRBV7-9 with TRBJ2-1; 7 positions agree with TRBD2. The CDR3 sequence is 15 residues long. Losses at the gene ends were 5 bases for V and 4 bases for J; bases not matched to a gene: 8. CDR1 is SEHNR, CDR2 FQNEAQ, per germline (reference sequence). CDR3 DNA sequence: TGTGCCAGCAGCCGAACCGGGACTAATTACAATGAGCAGTTCTTC. This gives the protein CASSRTGTNYNEQFF. The whole variable domain, filled in from reference TRBV7-9 and TRBJ2-1, reads DTGVSQNPRHKITKRGQNVTFRCDPISEHNRLYWYRQTLGQGPEFLTYFQNEAQLEKSRLLSDRFSAERPKGSFSTLEIQRTEQGDSAMYLCASSRTGTNYNEQFFGPGTRLTVL.

This chain connects TRBV27 to TRBJ1-6; no clear D. V was cut by 4 bases and J by 8 bases, with 21 bases left in between. Per germline, CDR1 MNHEY and CDR2 SMNVEV (reference sequence). CDR3 size: 17 residues. The CDR3 spells CASSSRNLNRGDSPLHF. CDR3 nucleotides: TGTGCCAGCAGTTCCCGAAATCTTAATCGCGGGGATTCACCCCTCCACTTT.

The chain combines TRBV6-5 with TRBJ2-1; 8 bases are shared with TRBD1. The V and J ends lost 6 bases and 4 bases, in that order; junction bases with no gene match: 5. The CDR3 totals 14 residues. CDR1 and CDR2 from the germline V gene are MNHEY and SVGAGI. CDR3 in amino acids: CASSATGGYNEQFF. The CDR3 nucleotides are TGTGCCAGCAGCGCCACAGGGGGTTACAATGAGCAGTTCTTC.

The genes are TRBV4-1 and TRBJ2-5, with 8 bases matching TRBD1. Germline CDR1 MGHRA, CDR2 YSYEKL. V gave up 4 bases and J gave up 4 bases; unmatched junction bases: 2. The CDR3 has 13 residues. The CDR3 nucleotides read TGCGCCAGCAGCCTAACAGGGGGAGAGACCCAGTACTTC. This gives the protein CASSLTGGETQYF.

This clone has a single count. The gene calls are TRBV27 and TRBJ2-7, with D perhaps given as TRBD1 or TRBD2 (6 bases each). This CDR3 has 13 amino acids. The V and J ends lost 8 bases and 6 bases respectively, with 17 bases between them. The germline CDR1 and CDR2 sequences are MNHEY and SMNVEV (reference sequence). The CDR3 sequence is CASSFLEGGEQYV. CDR3 in DNA: TGTGCCAGCTCCTTCTTAGAGGGGGGCGAGCAGTACGTC.

This chain connects TRBV7-9 to TRBJ2-1; no clear D. CDR1 and CDR2 (germline): SEHNR, FQNEAQ (reference sequence). V lost 5 bases and J 3 bases, leaving 5 bases between the germline ends. This CDR3 is 12 amino acids long. CDR3: CASSIDYNEQFF. CDR3 coding DNA: TGTGCCAGCAGCATTGACTACAATGAGCAGTTCTTC.

The chain combines TRBV29-1 with TRBJ2-1; 10 nucleotides align to TRBD2. Germline lookup yields CDR1 SQVTM and CDR2 ANQGSEA. There are 16 residues in the CDR3. The V and J ends lost 6 bases and 2 bases, in that order; junction bases with no gene match: 10. The CDR3 DNA sequence: TGCAGCGTCTTCACCAGGCTAGCGGGAGCCTACAATGAGCAGTTCTTC. Protein product: CSVFTRLAGAYNEQFF.

This chain uses TRBV11-3 with TRBJ1-1, with a possible D match to TRBD1 (5 bases). The V and J ends lost 1 base and 7 bases respectively, with 10 bases between them. The CDR3 is made up of 13 amino acids. Germline CDR1 and CDR2: SGHNT and YENEEA. The DNA for the CDR3 is TGTGCCAGCAGCTTAGGTGTCCAGGGTGAAGCTTTCTTT. This codes for CASSLGVQGEAFF.

The gene calls are TRBV6-2 or TRBV6-3 and TRBJ2-3, with D tentatively TRBD2 (7 bases). Germline CDR1 is MNHEY and CDR2 is SVGEGT. The CDR3 is made up of 14 amino acids. V lost 3 bases to trimming and J lost 5 bases, with 12 bases between them. CDR3 sequence reads: CASSYLRGLDTQYF. CDR3 nucleotide sequence: TGTGCCAGCAGTTATCTGCGGGGGCTAGATACGCAGTATTTT.

The V and J genes are TRBV18 and TRBJ2-3; unclear D gene. Germline V gives CDR1 KGHSH, CDR2 LQKENI. The CDR3 runs to 17 residues. Trimming stripped 3 bases from V and 1 base from J, with 17 bases between. The CDR3 nucleotides read TGTGCCAGCTCACCCGGTTTTAGGGATGGGGGCACAGATACGCAGTATTTT. Its translation is CASSPGFRDGGTDTQYF.

The rearrangement links TRBV18 to TRBJ1-5; 8 bases match TRBD1. This CDR3 comprises 15 residues. CDR1 and CDR2 from the germline V gene are KGHSH and LQKENI. The J segment lost 7 bases and the V segment lost 3 bases, leaving 8 bases of the junction unmatched. The CDR3 DNA is TGTGCCAGCTCACCGCAGGGGGCTGTTAAGCAGCCCCAGCATTTT. Translation: CASSPQGAVKQPQHF. Using reference TRBV18 and TRBJ1-5 for the parts outside the CDR3, the full variable domain is NAGVMQNPRHLVRRRGQEARLRCSPMKGHSHVYWYRQLPEEGLKFMVYLQKENIIDESGMPKERFSAEFPKEGPSILRIQQVVRGDSAAYFCASSPQGAVKQPQHFGDGTRLSIL.

CDR3 DNA sequence: TGTGCCAGCAGTTGGGGGGCCAAAAACATTCAGTACTTC. It specifies CASSWGAKNIQYF. This chain uses TRBV27 with TRBJ2-4; D is tentatively TRBD1 or TRBD2 (5 bases each). The germline gives CDR1 MNHEY, CDR2 SMNVEV (reference sequence). V gave up 4 bases and J gave up 1 base, with 5 bases separating them. CDR3 length: 13 residues.

The chain combines TRBV15 with TRBJ2-5; D could derive from TRBD1 or TRBD2 (5 bases each). The CDR3 is 15 amino acids. The germline CDR1 and CDR2 sequences are LNHNV and YYDKDF (reference sequence). With 0 bases removed from V and 2 bases from J, the gap between germline ends came to 10 bases. CDR3 residues: CATSRDPGAQETQYF. The CDR3 DNA reads as TGTGCCACCAGCAGAGATCCCGGGGCTCAAGAGACCCAGTACTTC.

The chain is built from TRBV5-1 and TRBJ2-5, with D possibly TRBD1 on 7 matching bases. V was pared by 4 bases and J by 4 bases, with 14 bases between. Germline CDR1 SGHRS, CDR2 YFSETQ. The CDR3 runs 14 residues. CDR3 in amino acids: CASSPSGGGETQYF. The CDR3 bases are TGCGCCAGCAGCCCCTCAGGGGGAGGAGAGACCCAGTACTTC.

The chain joins TRBV5-1 to TRBJ1-1; D not certain. Trimming took 0 bases from V and 8 from J, leaving 8 bases between them. The CDR3 covers 12 residues. Germline V gene sequence: CDR1 SGHRS, CDR2 YFSETQ. CDR3 nucleotides: TGCGCCAGCAGCTTGGCCTCGTCGGAAGCTTTCTTT. It yields the protein CASSLASSEAFF.

The chain combines TRBV7-3 with TRBJ2-2; D is tentatively TRBD1 or TRBD2 (6 bases each). Germline V gene sequence: CDR1 SGHTA, CDR2 FQGTGA. V was trimmed by 5 bases and J by 4 bases, leaving 14 bases between them. The CDR3 covers 15 residues. In DNA, the CDR3 is TGTGCCAGCAGCCCCCGTGGGGGGCGCACCGGGGAGCTGTTTTTT. It is translated as CASSPRGGRTGELFF.

V and J are TRBV27 and TRBJ1-5; 9 bases are a match to TRBD1. The germline gives CDR1 MNHEY, CDR2 SMNVEV (reference sequence). The CDR3 has 16 amino acids. J gave up 2 bases and V 5 bases, and 7 bases lay outside the gene matches. CDR3 amino acids: CASSGNRGQRNQPQHF. In nucleotides, the CDR3 is TGTGCCAGCAGTGGAAACAGGGGGCAACGCAATCAGCCCCAGCATTTT.